This TCR beta chain comes out of a study of tumor-infiltrating lymphocytes in primary liver carcinoma. Trimming stripped 5 bases from V and 6 bases from J, with 8 bases between. This CDR3 comprises 11 residues. Germline V gene sequence: CDR1 SGHAT, CDR2 FQNNGV. Total RNA amounting to roughly 0.5 ug was the source from which TCR beta cDNA was made with a constant-region primer. Construction of TCR beta libraries relied on three successive nested multiplex PCR rounds employing slightly modified ARM-PCR. TRBV1-TRBV30 forward primers paired with a C-beta reverse primer were used in the first two PCR rounds, which ran around 10 cycles each. TCRdb reanalysed the multiplex PCR reads using MiXCR and keeps one entry per CDR3 protein. This sample carries 90,000 to 110,000 distinct CDR3 sequences, roughly 85% of them seen once, and the ten largest clones take 15% to 25%. Investigators took RNA and DNA out together from roughly 20-30 mg of unsorted bulk tissue. The cohort consisted of patients whose primary liver carcinoma was surgically resected.

The chain employs TRBV11-2 and TRBJ2-7; D remains ambiguous. The sequenced material came from liver tumor tissue from sampling region 3. The subset: tumor region T3, left-lateral pole. The clonotype originates from a man aged 40-49 years with primary liver carcinoma and hepatitis B virus infection. CDR3 DNA sequence: TGTGCCAGCAGCCGATGCTCCGAGCAGTACTTC. Its protein product is CASSRCSEQYF.